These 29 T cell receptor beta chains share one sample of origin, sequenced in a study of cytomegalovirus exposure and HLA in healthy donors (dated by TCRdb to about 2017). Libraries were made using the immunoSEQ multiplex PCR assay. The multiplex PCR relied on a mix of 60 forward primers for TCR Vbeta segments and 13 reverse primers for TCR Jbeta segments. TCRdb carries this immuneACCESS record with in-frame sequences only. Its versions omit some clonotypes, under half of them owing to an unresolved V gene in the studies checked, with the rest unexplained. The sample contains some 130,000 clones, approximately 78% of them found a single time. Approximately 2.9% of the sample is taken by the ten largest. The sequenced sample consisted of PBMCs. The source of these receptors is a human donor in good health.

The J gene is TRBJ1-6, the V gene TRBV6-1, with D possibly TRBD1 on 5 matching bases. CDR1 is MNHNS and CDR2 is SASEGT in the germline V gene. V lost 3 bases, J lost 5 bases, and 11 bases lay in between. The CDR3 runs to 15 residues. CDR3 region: CASSDRSGNNSPLHF. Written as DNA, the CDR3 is TGTGCCAGCAGTGATAGGTCAGGGAATAATTCACCCCTCCACTTT.

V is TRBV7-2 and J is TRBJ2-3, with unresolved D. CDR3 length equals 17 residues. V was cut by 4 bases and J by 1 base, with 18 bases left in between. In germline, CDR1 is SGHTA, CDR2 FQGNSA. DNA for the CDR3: TGTGCCAGCAGCTCCCAGCCTACTATCCTAGGCACAGATACGCAGTATTTT. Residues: CASSSQPTILGTDTQYF.

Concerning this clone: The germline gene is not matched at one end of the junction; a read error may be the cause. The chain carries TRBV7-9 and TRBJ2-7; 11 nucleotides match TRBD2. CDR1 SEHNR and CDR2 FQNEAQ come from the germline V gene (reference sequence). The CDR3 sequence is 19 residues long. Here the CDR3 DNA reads TGTTCCAGCAGCCCTCCTGGGACTAGCGGACTAATGGGTCCCTACGAGCAGTACTTC. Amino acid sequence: CSSSPPGTSGLMGPYEQYF.

This chain's CDR3 is CATSRTGGTMSPLHF. Here the CDR3 DNA reads TGTGCCACCAGCAGGACAGGGGGTACAATGTCACCCCTCCACTTT. The chain carries TRBV15 and TRBJ1-6; 9 bases are shared with TRBD1. Germline CDR1 LNHNV, CDR2 YYDKDF (reference sequence). The CDR3 has 15 amino acids. Trimming cost V 3 bases and J 10 bases; bases outside gene matches: 7. Looking up the rest from reference TRBV15 and TRBJ1-6 gives the full variable domain: DAMVIQNPRYQVTQFGKPVTLSCSQTLNHNVMYWYQQKSSQAPKLLFHYYDKDFNNEADTPDNFQSRRPNTSFCFLDIRSPGLGDTAMYLCATSRTGGTMSPLHFGNGTRLTVT.

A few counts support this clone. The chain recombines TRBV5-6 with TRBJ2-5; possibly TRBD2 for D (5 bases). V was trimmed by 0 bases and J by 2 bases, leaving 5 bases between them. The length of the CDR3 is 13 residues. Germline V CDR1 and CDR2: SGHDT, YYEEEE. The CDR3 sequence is CASSLGGQETQYF. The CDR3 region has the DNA TGTGCCAGCAGCTTGGGAGGGCAAGAGACCCAGTACTTC.

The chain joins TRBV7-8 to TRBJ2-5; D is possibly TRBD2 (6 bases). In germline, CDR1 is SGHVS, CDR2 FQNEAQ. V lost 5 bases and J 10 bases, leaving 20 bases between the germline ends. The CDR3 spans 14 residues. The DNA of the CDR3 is TGTGCCAGCAGCCCCGACAGAATTCTAGCGAGCCAGTACTTC. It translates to CASSPDRILASQYF.

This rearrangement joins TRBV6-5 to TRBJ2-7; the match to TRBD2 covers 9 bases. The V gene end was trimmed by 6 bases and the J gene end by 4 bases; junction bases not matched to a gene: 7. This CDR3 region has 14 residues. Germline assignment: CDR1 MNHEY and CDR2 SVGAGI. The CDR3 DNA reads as TGTGCCAGCAGGGTGGCGGGAGGGCCGTACGAGCAGTACTTC. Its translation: CASRVAGGPYEQYF.

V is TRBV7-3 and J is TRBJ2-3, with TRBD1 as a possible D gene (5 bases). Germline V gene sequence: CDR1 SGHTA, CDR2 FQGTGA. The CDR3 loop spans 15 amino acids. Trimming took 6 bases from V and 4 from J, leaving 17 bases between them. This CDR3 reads CASSQSFGAPDTQYF. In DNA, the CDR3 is TGTGCCAGCAGTCAATCATTTGGGGCCCCAGATACGCAGTATTTT.

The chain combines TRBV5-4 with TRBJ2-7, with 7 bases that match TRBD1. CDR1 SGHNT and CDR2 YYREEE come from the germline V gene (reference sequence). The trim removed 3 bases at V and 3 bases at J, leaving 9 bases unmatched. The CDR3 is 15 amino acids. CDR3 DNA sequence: TGTGCCAGCAGCTCCCCGGGACAGCCAGGCTACGAGCAGTACTTC. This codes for CASSSPGQPGYEQYF.

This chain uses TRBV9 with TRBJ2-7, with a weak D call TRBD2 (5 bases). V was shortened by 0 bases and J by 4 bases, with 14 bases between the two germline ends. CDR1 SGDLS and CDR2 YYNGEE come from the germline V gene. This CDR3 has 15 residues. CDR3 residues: CASSVDPGKGYEQYF. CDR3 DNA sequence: TGTGCCAGCAGCGTAGATCCGGGAAAGGGATACGAGCAGTACTTC.

The CDR3 bases are TGTGCCACCAGCAGAGGTGGCTCACGCACAGATACGCAGTATTTT. Amino acids: CATSRGGSRTDTQYF. The chain has TRBV15 and TRBJ2-3; D is unclear. Trimming removed 1 base at V and 1 base at J, with 9 bases between. Germline CDR1 reads LNHNV; CDR2 reads YYDKDF (reference sequence). The CDR3 spans 15 residues.

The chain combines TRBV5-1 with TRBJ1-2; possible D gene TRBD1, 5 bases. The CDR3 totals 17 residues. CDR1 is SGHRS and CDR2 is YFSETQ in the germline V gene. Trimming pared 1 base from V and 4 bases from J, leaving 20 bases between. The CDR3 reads CASSLLFSEGLGYGYTF. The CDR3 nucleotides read TGCGCCAGCAGCTTGCTTTTTTCGGAGGGGCTTGGCTATGGCTACACCTTC.

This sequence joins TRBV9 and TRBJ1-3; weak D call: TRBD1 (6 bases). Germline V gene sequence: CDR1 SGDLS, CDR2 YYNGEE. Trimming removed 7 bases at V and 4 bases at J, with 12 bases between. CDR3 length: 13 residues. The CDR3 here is CASAPGAGNTIYF. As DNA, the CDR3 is TGTGCCAGCGCACCAGGGGCCGGAAACACCATATATTTT.

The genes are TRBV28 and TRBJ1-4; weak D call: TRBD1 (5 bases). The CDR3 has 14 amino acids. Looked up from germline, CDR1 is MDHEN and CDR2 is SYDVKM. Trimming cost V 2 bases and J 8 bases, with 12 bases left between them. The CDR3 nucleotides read TGTGCCAGCAGTTTAGGGGCAGGGCCAGAAAAACTGTTTTTT. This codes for CASSLGAGPEKLFF.

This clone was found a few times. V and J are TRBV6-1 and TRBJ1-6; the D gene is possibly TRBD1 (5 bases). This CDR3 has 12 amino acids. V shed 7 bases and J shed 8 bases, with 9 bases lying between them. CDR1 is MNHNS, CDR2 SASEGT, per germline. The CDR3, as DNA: TGTGCCAGCATCCAGGGATATTCACCCCTCCACTTT. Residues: CASIQGYSPLHF.

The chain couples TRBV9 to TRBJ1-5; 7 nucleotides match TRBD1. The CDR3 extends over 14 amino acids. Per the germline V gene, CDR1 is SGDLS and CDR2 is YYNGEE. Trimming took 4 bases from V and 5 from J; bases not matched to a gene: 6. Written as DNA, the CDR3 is TGTGCCAGCAGCATCGGGACAGTAGATCAGCCCCAGCATTTT. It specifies CASSIGTVDQPQHF.

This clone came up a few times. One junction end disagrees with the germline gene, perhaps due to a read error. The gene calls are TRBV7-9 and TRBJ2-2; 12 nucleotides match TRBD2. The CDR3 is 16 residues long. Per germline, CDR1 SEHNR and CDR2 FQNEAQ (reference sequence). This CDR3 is CSSMLGLAGLSGELFF. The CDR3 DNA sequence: TGTTCCAGCATGTTAGGACTAGCGGGATTGAGCGGGGAGCTGTTTTTT. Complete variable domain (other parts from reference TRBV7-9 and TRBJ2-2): DTGVSQNPRHKITKRGQNVTFRCDPISEHNRLYWYRQTLGQGPEFLTYFQNEAQLEKSRLLSDRFSAERPKGSFSTLEIQRTEQGDSAMYLCSSMLGLAGLSGELFFGEGSRLTVL.

The CDR3 DNA reads as TGTGCCATCAGTGAAACCAGCGGGGGTCCCCACAATGAGCAGTTCTTC. Protein: CAISETSGGPHNEQFF. The chain combines TRBV10-3 with TRBJ2-1; 8 bases are shared with TRBD2. Germline-derived CDR1 and CDR2 are ENHRY and SYGVKD. The CDR3 is 16 amino acids. J gave up 5 bases and V 3 bases, and 9 bases lay outside the gene matches.

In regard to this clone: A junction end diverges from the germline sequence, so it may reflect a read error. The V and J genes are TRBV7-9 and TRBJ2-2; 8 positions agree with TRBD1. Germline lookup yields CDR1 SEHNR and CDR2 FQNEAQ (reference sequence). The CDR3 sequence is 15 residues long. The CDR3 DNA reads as TGTTCCAGCAGCGGCGGGACAGGCCAAACCGGGGAGCTGTTTTTT. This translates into CSSSGGTGQTGELFF.

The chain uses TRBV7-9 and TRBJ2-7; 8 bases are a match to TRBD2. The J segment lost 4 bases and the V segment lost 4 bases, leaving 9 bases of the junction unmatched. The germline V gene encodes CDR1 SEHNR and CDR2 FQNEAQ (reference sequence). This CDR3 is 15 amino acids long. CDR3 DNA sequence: TGTGCCAGCAGCTCCCCCCCGGGGGGGCAGTACGAGCAGTACTTC. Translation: CASSSPPGGQYEQYF.

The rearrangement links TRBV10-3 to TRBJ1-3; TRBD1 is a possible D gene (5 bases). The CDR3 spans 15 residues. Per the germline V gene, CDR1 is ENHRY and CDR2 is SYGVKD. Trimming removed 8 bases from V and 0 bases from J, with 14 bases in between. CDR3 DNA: TGTGCCATCGGGGAGGGGCCGGGCTCTGGAAACACCATATATTTT. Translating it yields CAIGEGPGSGNTIYF.

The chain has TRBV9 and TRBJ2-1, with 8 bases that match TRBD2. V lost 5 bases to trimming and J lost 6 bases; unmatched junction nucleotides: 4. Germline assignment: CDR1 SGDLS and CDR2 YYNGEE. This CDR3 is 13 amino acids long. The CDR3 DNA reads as TGTGCCAGCAGGGGACTAGGTGGCAATGAGCAGTTCTTC. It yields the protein CASRGLGGNEQFF.

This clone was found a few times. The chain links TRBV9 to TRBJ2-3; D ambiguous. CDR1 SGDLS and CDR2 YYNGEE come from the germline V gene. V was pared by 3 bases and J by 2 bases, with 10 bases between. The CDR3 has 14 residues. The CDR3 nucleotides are TGTGCCAGCAGCGGTGACACGTACACAGATACGCAGTATTTT. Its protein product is CASSGDTYTDTQYF.

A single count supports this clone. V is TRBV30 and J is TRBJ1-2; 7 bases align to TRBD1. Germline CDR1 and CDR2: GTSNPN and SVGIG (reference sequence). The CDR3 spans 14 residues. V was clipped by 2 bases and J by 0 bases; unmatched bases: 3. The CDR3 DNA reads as TGTGCCTGGAGTATAGGGGGCGCTAACTATGGCTACACCTTC. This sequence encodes CAWSIGGANYGYTF.

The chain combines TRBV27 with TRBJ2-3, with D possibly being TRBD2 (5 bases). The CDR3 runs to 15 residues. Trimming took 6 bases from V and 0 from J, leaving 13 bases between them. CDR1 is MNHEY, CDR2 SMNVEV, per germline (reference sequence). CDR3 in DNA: TGTGCCAGCAGAGGGCCAAGGACTAGCACAGATACGCAGTATTTT. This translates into CASRGPRTSTDTQYF.

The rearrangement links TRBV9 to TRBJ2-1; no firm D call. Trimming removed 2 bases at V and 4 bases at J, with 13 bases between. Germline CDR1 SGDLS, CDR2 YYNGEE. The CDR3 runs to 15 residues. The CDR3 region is CASSVSGLSYNEQFF. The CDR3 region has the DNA TGTGCCAGCAGCGTCTCAGGTTTGTCGTACAATGAGCAGTTCTTC.

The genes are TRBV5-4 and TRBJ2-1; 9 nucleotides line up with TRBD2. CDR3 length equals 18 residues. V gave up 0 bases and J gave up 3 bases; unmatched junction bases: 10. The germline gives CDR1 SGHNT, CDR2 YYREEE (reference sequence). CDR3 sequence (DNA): TGTGCCAGCAGCTTGGGTGGCTTAGCGGGGGTATACTACAATGAGCAGTTCTTC. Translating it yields CASSLGGLAGVYYNEQFF.

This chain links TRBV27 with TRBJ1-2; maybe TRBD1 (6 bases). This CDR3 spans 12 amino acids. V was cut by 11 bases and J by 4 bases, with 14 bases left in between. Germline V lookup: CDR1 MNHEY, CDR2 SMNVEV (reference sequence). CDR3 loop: CAAHRAGYGYTF. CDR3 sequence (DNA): TGTGCCGCCCACAGGGCAGGCTATGGCTACACCTTC.

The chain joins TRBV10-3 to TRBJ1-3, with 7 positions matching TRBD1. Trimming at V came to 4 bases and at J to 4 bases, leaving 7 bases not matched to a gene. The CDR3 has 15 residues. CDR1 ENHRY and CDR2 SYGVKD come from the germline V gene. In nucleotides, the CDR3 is TGTGCCATCAGTGTGAAGGGGGCATCCGGAAACACCATATATTTT. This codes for CAISVKGASGNTIYF.